The 25 T cell receptor beta chains below all came from one sample that was sequenced in a study of shared clonotypes between healthy human individuals. Profiled with immunoSEQ multiplex PCR; TCRdb holds only in-frame clones, not every one. The sample has roughly 640,000 clones, approximately 97% seen once. The specimen was naive CD4+ T cells sorted from blood. Specified subset: CD45RA+ positively selected. These receptors were collected from a woman aged 30 to 39 in good health.

This clone has a single count. The chain joins TRBV11-2 to TRBJ1-4; 7 nucleotides line up with TRBD1. V shed 5 bases and J 5 bases; nucleotides not matched to a gene: 8. There are 15 residues in the CDR3. Looked up from germline, CDR1 is SGHAT and CDR2 is FQNNGV. CDR3 loop: CASSPQGQKNEKLFF. The DNA for the CDR3 is TGTGCCAGCAGCCCCCAGGGACAGAAGAATGAAAAACTGTTTTTT.

The chain employs TRBV2 and TRBJ2-5; TRBD2 agrees at 9 bases. CDR1 is SNHLY, CDR2 FYNNEI, per germline. Unmatched junction bases numbered 11, after V lost 7 bases and J lost 5 bases. There are 15 residues in the CDR3. In DNA, the CDR3 is TGTGCCAGCACTCCCCCCCGTCTAGCGGGGGAGACCCAGTACTTC. Translated: CASTPPRLAGETQYF. The full variable domain, its missing parts supplied by reference TRBV2 and TRBJ2-5, is EPEVTQTPSHQVTQMGQEVILRCVPISNHLYFYWYRQILGQKVEFLVSFYNNEISEKSEIFDDQFSVERPDGSNFTLKIRSTKLEDSAMYFCASTPPRLAGETQYFGPGTRLLVL.

The chain has TRBV6-1 and TRBJ2-1; the D gene is possibly TRBD2 (6 bases). V gave up 6 bases and J gave up 8 bases, with 17 bases separating them. Germline-derived CDR1 and CDR2 are MNHNS and SASEGT. The CDR3 covers 14 residues. CDR3 nucleotides: TGTGCCAGCAGGCGGGAACTTCGGGGCGATGAGCAGTTCTTC. As protein: CASRRELRGDEQFF.

The chain has TRBV5-1 and TRBJ1-2; D gene unclear. Trimming took off 4 bases at V and 4 bases at J, with 11 bases between the two ends. The CDR3 extends over 13 amino acids. Germline CDR1 and CDR2: SGHRS and YFSETQ. The CDR3 reads CASSLSSSYGYTF. CDR3 nucleotide sequence: TGCGCCAGCAGCCTCAGTAGTAGCTATGGCTACACCTTC. Combining the CDR3 with reference TRBV5-1 and TRBJ1-2 gives the whole variable domain KAGVTQTPRYLIKTRGQQVTLSCSPISGHRSVSWYQQTPGQGLQFLFEYFSETQRNKGNFPGRFSGRQFSNSRSEMNVSTLELGDSALYLCASSLSSSYGYTFGSGTRLTVV.

V gene TRBV28 combines with J gene TRBJ2-1; perhaps TRBD2 as D (6 bases). CDR1 and CDR2 (germline): MDHEN, SYDVKM. This CDR3 has 15 amino acids. Trimming removed 3 bases at V and 1 base at J, with 10 bases between. The CDR3 nucleotides are TGTGCCAGCAGTTTGGTCGCGGGATCCTACAATGAGCAGTTCTTC. Translation gives CASSLVAGSYNEQFF. The variable domain in full, completed from reference TRBV28 and TRBJ2-1, reads DVKVTQSSRYLVKRTGEKVFLECVQDMDHENMFWYRQDPGLGLRLIYFSYDVKMKEKGDIPEGYSVSREKKERFSLILESASTNQTSMYLCASSLVAGSYNEQFFGPGTRLTVL.

The CDR3 spells CASSLGLEPTDTQYF. As DNA, the CDR3 is TGTGCCAGCAGCTTAGGTCTGGAGCCGACAGATACGCAGTATTTT. This chain uses TRBV7-9 with TRBJ2-3, with D uncertain. This CDR3 contains 15 residues. Germline V gene lookup returns CDR1 SEHNR and CDR2 FQNEAQ (reference sequence). V was pared by 1 base and J by 3 bases, with 11 bases between.

This clone was found once. The V call is TRBV6-1, the J call TRBJ2-1, with 8 bases that match TRBD2. The trim removed 2 bases at V and 2 bases at J, leaving 2 bases unmatched. CDR3 length: 15 residues. The germline CDR1 and CDR2 sequences are MNHNS and SASEGT. CDR3 bases: TGTGCCAGCAGTGAAAGCGGGAGTGCCTACAATGAGCAGTTCTTC. Translation gives CASSESGSAYNEQFF.

With respect to this clone: Additional DNA sequences in this sample encode the identical CDR3. The CDR3 DNA is TGTGCCAGCAGTCTCGGGTACGAGCAGTACTTC. Protein: CASSLGYEQYF. J is TRBJ2-7 and V is TRBV28; D unclear. This CDR3 comprises 11 residues. The germline V gene encodes CDR1 MDHEN and CDR2 SYDVKM. The V and J ends lost 5 bases and 4 bases respectively, with 6 bases between them.

The chain has TRBV6-1 and TRBJ1-2; possible D gene TRBD1, 5 bases. Germline V gene sequence: CDR1 MNHNS, CDR2 SASEGT. With 8 bases removed from V and 0 bases from J, the gap between germline ends came to 7 bases. The CDR3 is made up of 12 amino acids. The CDR3 loop is CASLGANYGYTF. The CDR3 bases are TGTGCCAGCTTAGGGGCTAACTATGGCTACACCTTC.

J is TRBJ1-6 and V is TRBV27, with TRBD1 as a possible D gene (6 bases). The CDR3 is 15 amino acids. Per germline, CDR1 MNHEY and CDR2 SMNVEV (reference sequence). Trimming stripped 0 bases from V and 10 bases from J, with 13 bases between. In DNA form, the CDR3 reads TGTGCCAGCAGTTTATCGCGGGAGGGGGGCTCACCCCTCCACTTT. Its translation is CASSLSREGGSPLHF.

The J gene is TRBJ1-2, the V gene TRBV30; 10 bases are a match to TRBD1. This CDR3 region has 12 residues. CDR1 is GTSNPN, CDR2 SVGIG, per germline (reference sequence). V dropped 6 bases and J dropped 7; count of bases not matched to a gene: 5. The CDR3 DNA reads TGTGCCTGCGGGACAGGGGATTTTGGCTACACCTTC. Encoded protein: CACGTGDFGYTF.

The chain carries TRBV15 and TRBJ1-6; D remains unclear. The CDR3 spans 16 residues. With 2 bases removed from V and 8 bases from J, the gap between germline ends came to 16 bases. The germline V gene encodes CDR1 LNHNV and CDR2 YYDKDF (reference sequence). CDR3 coding DNA: TGTGCCACCAGCAGAAACGCAGCGGGGAATGATTCACCCCTCCACTTT. Translating gives CATSRNAAGNDSPLHF.

The chain carries TRBV5-1 and TRBJ2-3; D could derive from TRBD1 or TRBD2 (6 bases each). V lost 6 bases and J 5 bases, leaving 16 bases between the germline ends. CDR1 is SGHRS, CDR2 YFSETQ, per germline. This CDR3 is built from 14 residues. The CDR3 is CASTLRGAEDTQYF. The CDR3 bases are TGCGCCAGCACCCTGAGGGGGGCAGAAGATACGCAGTATTTT.

This chain joins TRBV9 and TRBJ2-1, with no clear D. Trimming removed 2 bases from V and 0 bases from J, with 9 bases in between. CDR3 length: 15 amino acids. Per germline, CDR1 SGDLS and CDR2 YYNGEE. The CDR3 DNA sequence: TGTGCCAGCAGCGTGGCGCTAAGCTCCTACAATGAGCAGTTCTTC. Its protein product is CASSVALSSYNEQFF.

The V and J genes are TRBV5-7 and TRBJ1-3; 7 bases map to TRBD1. TRBV5-7 is an ORF, and what it does is uncertain. With 5 bases clipped from V and 0 bases from J, the junction kept 8 bases outside the gene matches. This CDR3 has 16 residues. This CDR3 is CASRTGKGVSGNTIYF. The CDR3 nucleotides are TGTGCCAGCAGGACAGGGAAAGGAGTCTCTGGAAACACCATATATTTT.

This clone was seen only once. This chain joins TRBV7-2 and TRBJ2-1; no clear D. With 6 bases removed from V and 3 bases from J, the gap between germline ends came to 12 bases. The germline CDR1 and CDR2 sequences are SGHTA and FQGNSA. The CDR3 length is 14 residues. The CDR3 protein is CASRVATNYNEQFF. The DNA for the CDR3 is TGTGCCAGCAGGGTGGCGACGAACTACAATGAGCAGTTCTTC.

The gene calls are TRBV11-2 and TRBJ2-2; weak D call: TRBD1 (5 bases). V lost 7 bases and J 7 bases, leaving 19 bases between the germline ends. CDR3 size: 15 residues. Germline V gene data show CDR1 as SGHAT and CDR2 as FQNNGV. CDR3 sequence: CASNQFSRAGGELFF. Written as DNA, the CDR3 is TGTGCCAGCAATCAATTCTCCAGGGCCGGCGGGGAGCTGTTTTTT.

The chain carries TRBV6-1 and TRBJ1-1; possibly TRBD1 for D (5 bases). This CDR3 has 14 residues. V lost 4 bases, J lost 4 bases, and 13 bases lay in between. Germline V gene data show CDR1 as MNHNS and CDR2 as SASEGT. The CDR3: CASSGSRVGTEAFF. The CDR3 bases are TGTGCCAGCAGTGGATCCAGGGTAGGCACTGAAGCTTTCTTT.

The J gene is TRBJ2-1, the V gene TRBV4-1, with 11 bases lining up with TRBD2. Unmatched junction bases numbered 17, after V lost 0 bases and J lost 7 bases. The CDR3 has 20 residues. Per the germline V gene, CDR1 is MGHRA and CDR2 is YSYEKL. The CDR3 loop reads CASSQDSKLTSGSSWNEQFF. CDR3 coding DNA: TGCGCCAGCAGCCAAGATAGTAAGTTAACTAGCGGGAGTTCGTGGAATGAGCAGTTCTTC.

On this clone itself: Other DNA sequences in this specimen translate into the identical CDR3. The chain uses TRBV28 and TRBJ1-2, with D unclear. V was cut by 3 bases and J by 4 bases, with 9 bases left in between. Germline assignment: CDR1 MDHEN and CDR2 SYDVKM. The CDR3 has 13 residues. CDR3 amino acids: CASSFGQLYGYTF. The CDR3 region has the DNA TGTGCCAGCAGTTTCGGCCAGCTCTATGGCTACACCTTC.

The gene calls are TRBV10-3 and TRBJ1-6; no reliable D call. The CDR3 is 15 amino acids. Trimming removed 7 bases at V and 9 bases at J, with 19 bases between. CDR1 ENHRY and CDR2 SYGVKD come from the germline V gene. CDR3 sequence: CAITEQPGFSSPLHF. CDR3 nucleotides: TGTGCCATCACCGAGCAGCCGGGGTTTTCTTCACCCCTCCACTTT.

V gene TRBV18 combines with J gene TRBJ1-4, with a weak D call TRBD1 (6 bases). The CDR3 sequence is 16 residues long. Germline CDR1 reads KGHSH; CDR2 reads LQKENI. Trimming left V 6 bases short and J 4 bases short, with 18 bases between. CDR3 nucleotides: TGTGCCAGCTCTCATAATGGTGGACAGAGTAATGAAAAACTGTTTTTT. Amino acid sequence: CASSHNGGQSNEKLFF.

This clone has only one observation. The chain couples TRBV29-1 to TRBJ2-7; TRBD2 matches 7 bases. The germline CDR1 and CDR2 sequences are SQVTM and ANQGSEA. The J segment lost 2 bases and the V segment lost 6 bases, leaving 13 bases of the junction unmatched. The CDR3 loop spans 15 amino acids. CDR3 protein: CSVIPGLHNPYEQYF. The CDR3 nucleotides read TGCAGCGTCATACCGGGACTACACAATCCCTACGAGCAGTACTTC.

The rearrangement joins TRBV5-6 to TRBJ2-7; D ambiguous. The germline gives CDR1 SGHDT, CDR2 YYEEEE. The V and J ends lost 1 base and 6 bases respectively, with 11 bases between them. This CDR3 is 13 amino acids long. CDR3 sequence reads: CASSLISSSEQYF. In DNA form, the CDR3 reads TGTGCCAGCAGCTTGATCTCGTCAAGCGAGCAGTACTTC. Together with reference TRBV5-6 and TRBJ2-7, the CDR3 gives the full variable domain: DAGVTQSPTHLIKTRGQQVTLRCSPKSGHDTVSWYQQALGQGPQFIFQYYEEEERQRGNFPDRFSGHQFPNYSSELNVNALLLGDSALYLCASSLISSSEQYFGPGTRLTVT.

V gene TRBV19 combines with J gene TRBJ2-2; TRBD2 aligns across 7 bases. V dropped 5 bases and J dropped 8; count of bases not matched to a gene: 11. The CDR3 spans 15 residues. Germline assignment: CDR1 LNHDA and CDR2 SQIVND (reference sequence). The chain's CDR3 is CASSGRTRRHGELFF. The CDR3 DNA follows: TGTGCCAGTAGTGGACGGACTAGACGTCATGGGGAGCTGTTTTTT.